One sample yielded the 24 T cell receptor beta chains listed below, sequenced in a study of identical twins. TCRdb fed the 5' RACE reads into MiXCR, producing one record per CDR3 protein. The sample has approximately 620,000 distinct CDR3 sequences; 8.6% are singletons. These data also featured in a second study, about yellow fever vaccine responses in identical twins.

The sequenced sample consisted of PBMCs. These receptors were taken from a woman aged 18-30 years in good health.

J is TRBJ2-7 and V is TRBV6-2 or TRBV6-3; 11 nucleotides match TRBD2. The CDR3 has 15 amino acids. Germline values: CDR1 MNHEY, CDR2 SVGEGT. V was pared by 6 bases and J by 5 bases, with 9 bases of the junction left unmatched. CDR3 sequence reads: CASSARVSGRDEQYF. The CDR3 DNA follows: TGTGCCAGCAGCGCCCGGGTTAGCGGGAGGGACGAGCAGTACTTC.

Ten or more counts support this clonotype. This chain uses TRBV6-1 with TRBJ2-1; D might be TRBD2 (7 bases). V was cut by 7 bases and J by 11 bases, with 21 bases left in between. Looked up from germline, CDR1 is MNHNS and CDR2 is SASEGT. CDR3 size: 14 residues. The CDR3 reads CASKIVREGDKQFF. CDR3 nucleotides: TGTGCCAGCAAAATCGTCAGGGAGGGGGATAAGCAGTTCTTC.

Here the CDR3 reads CSVALDTEAFF. CDR3 in DNA: TGCAGCGTTGCCCTGGACACTGAAGCTTTCTTT. This chain uses TRBV29-1 with TRBJ1-1, with no clear D. The CDR3 spans 11 residues. Germline values: CDR1 SQVTM, CDR2 ANQGSEA. The germline V and J ends were trimmed by 4 bases and 3 bases, with 6 bases remaining between them.

This clonotype was counted many times. V is TRBV29-1 and J is TRBJ2-1; 10 bases map to TRBD2. From germline, CDR1 is SQVTM and CDR2 ANQGSEA. This CDR3 contains 16 residues. Losses at the gene ends were 3 bases for V and 2 bases for J; bases not matched to a gene: 7. DNA of the CDR3: TGCAGCGTTGAGCTAGCGGGAGCGGAGACCTACAATGAGCAGTTCTTC. Protein: CSVELAGAETYNEQFF.

This clonotype was found a few times. The rearrangement joins TRBV12-3 or TRBV12-4 to TRBJ2-7; 7 bases map to TRBD2. Trimming took 3 bases from V and 6 from J; bases not matched to a gene: 8. The CDR3 length is 14 residues. The CDR3 reads CASSLRREFSEQYF. DNA for the CDR3: TGTGCCAGCAGTTTGAGGCGGGAGTTCTCCGAGCAGTACTTC.

This clonotype has ten or more counts. The chain is built from TRBV12-3 or TRBV12-4 and TRBJ2-1; D is possibly TRBD2 (6 bases). With 3 bases removed from V and 3 bases from J, the gap between germline ends came to 9 bases. CDR3 length equals 14 residues. The CDR3 bases are TGTGCCAGCAGTTTCGAGACTAGCTACAATGAGCAGTTCTTC. This sequence encodes CASSFETSYNEQFF.

This clonotype has a handful of counts. The chain employs TRBV9 and TRBJ2-5, with D perhaps being TRBD1 or TRBD2 (5 bases each). The CDR3 runs 15 residues. Looked up from germline, CDR1 is SGDLS and CDR2 is YYNGEE. Trimming left V 5 bases short and J 0 bases short, with 14 bases between. DNA of the CDR3: TGTGCCAGCAGTCGGACCGGGACGGACCAAGAGACCCAGTACTTC. Translation gives CASSRTGTDQETQYF.

The chain joins TRBV7-2 to TRBJ2-5; D may be TRBD1 (5 bases). The germline gives CDR1 SGHTA, CDR2 FQGNSA. Trimming took 3 bases from V and 2 from J, leaving 13 bases between them. The CDR3 covers 15 residues. The CDR3: CASSFPGWLQETQYF. CDR3 in DNA: TGTGCCAGCAGCTTTCCAGGGTGGCTACAAGAGACCCAGTACTTC.

This chain connects TRBV7-2 to TRBJ1-6; no definite D call. CDR1 SGHTA and CDR2 FQGNSA come from the germline V gene. This CDR3 region has 16 residues. V dropped 0 bases and J dropped 1 base, with 7 bases sitting between them. The DNA for the CDR3 is TGTGCCAGCAGCTTAGCATCGGGTTCCTATAATTCACCCCTCCACTTT. This encodes CASSLASGSYNSPLHF.

This clonotype was counted between two and nine times. The genes are TRBV18 and TRBJ2-7; 7 bases are a match to TRBD1. CDR3 length equals 15 residues. Germline lookup yields CDR1 KGHSH and CDR2 LQKENI. V shed 0 bases and J 4 bases; nucleotides not matched to a gene: 6. The CDR3 sequence: CASSPPGTETYEQYF. In DNA, the CDR3 is TGTGCCAGCTCACCACCCGGGACAGAGACTTACGAGCAGTACTTC.

The chain combines TRBV5-1 with TRBJ2-2; D not resolved. V lost 6 bases and J lost 1, with 13 bases in between. Germline V CDR1 and CDR2: SGHRS, YFSETQ. CDR3 length: 15 amino acids. The CDR3 reads CASTPWSRNTGELFF. The CDR3 DNA reads TGCGCCAGCACCCCCTGGAGCAGGAACACCGGGGAGCTGTTTTTT.

This clonotype was detected only a few times. This rearrangement joins TRBV2 to TRBJ2-7; D remains ambiguous. This CDR3 spans 14 amino acids. Germline V lookup: CDR1 SNHLY, CDR2 FYNNEI. V was clipped by 1 base and J by 1 base, with 8 bases between them. For the CDR3, the DNA is TGTGCCAGCAGTGAAGTACCTGGATCCTACGAGCAGTACTTC. It specifies CASSEVPGSYEQYF.

V is TRBV11-2 and J is TRBJ2-6; D is unclear. Trimming removed 5 bases from V and 0 bases from J, with 8 bases in between. Per germline, CDR1 SGHAT and CDR2 FQNNGV. CDR3 length equals 15 residues. CDR3 loop: CASSAMTSGANVLTF. The CDR3 DNA reads TGTGCCAGCAGCGCCATGACCTCTGGGGCCAACGTCCTGACTTTC.

This clonotype was observed many times. The chain combines TRBV20-1 with TRBJ2-1; TRBD1 matches at 7 bases. CDR1 DFQATT and CDR2 SNEGSKA come from the germline V gene (reference sequence). The CDR3 spans 16 residues. Trimming removed 5 bases from V and 0 bases from J; junction bases left unmatched: 10. The CDR3 loop is CSAFTGESNSYNEQFF. DNA for the CDR3: TGCAGTGCTTTTACAGGGGAATCAAACTCCTACAATGAGCAGTTCTTC.

This chain links TRBV5-5 with TRBJ2-1, with TRBD2 identical over 9 bases. The CDR3 contains 14 residues. CDR1 and CDR2 from the germline V gene are SGHKS and YYEKEE (reference sequence). With 1 base clipped from V and 8 bases from J, the junction kept 4 bases outside the gene matches. As DNA, the CDR3 is TGTGCCAGCAGCTTGCCTAGCGGGAACGATGAGCAGTTCTTC. This encodes CASSLPSGNDEQFF.

This clonotype has a count of ten or more. The chain has TRBV6-5 and TRBJ2-3; 10 bases agree with TRBD2. The ends lost 0 bases at V and 1 base at J; junction bases unmatched: 1. CDR1 MNHEY and CDR2 SVGAGI come from the germline V gene. The CDR3 runs to 16 residues. The DNA for the CDR3 is TGTGCCAGCAGTTACTCGGGGACTAGCGGCACAGATACGCAGTATTTT. Its translation: CASSYSGTSGTDTQYF.

This clonotype was counted many times. V and J are TRBV12-3 or TRBV12-4 and TRBJ1-1; 7 bases fit TRBD1. The CDR3 length is 13 residues. V lost 6 bases, J lost 0 bases, and 1 base stayed unmatched. This chain's CDR3 is CASRTGLNTEAFF. The CDR3 DNA sequence: TGTGCCAGCAGGACAGGGCTGAACACTGAAGCTTTCTTT.

This clonotype was observed a few times. This chain uses TRBV20-1 with TRBJ1-4; 8 bases fit TRBD1. With 6 bases clipped from V and 5 bases from J, the junction kept 5 bases outside the gene matches. Germline V gives CDR1 DFQATT, CDR2 SNEGSKA (reference sequence). The CDR3 runs to 13 residues. The CDR3 reads CSALAGGNEKLFF. The CDR3 DNA reads as TGCAGTGCCCTGGCAGGGGGCAATGAAAAACTGTTTTTT.

This clonotype has a count of ten or more. This chain links TRBV6-2 or TRBV6-3 with TRBJ2-5; TRBD1 might be the D (5 bases). Per germline, CDR1 MNHEY and CDR2 SVGEGT. V was cut by 4 bases and J by 3 bases, with 15 bases left in between. The CDR3 has 15 amino acids. CDR3 in amino acids: CASSFRTRPKETQYF. The CDR3, as DNA: TGTGCCAGCAGTTTCCGGACACGTCCAAAAGAGACCCAGTACTTC.

In this sample, this clonotype turned up a few times. The rearrangement links TRBV10-2 to TRBJ2-7, with TRBD2 matching over 12 bases. The length of the CDR3 is 15 residues. V lost 3 bases and J lost 5; bases outside the gene matches: 5. In germline, CDR1 is WSHSY, CDR2 SAAADI. CDR3 sequence reads: CASSDQLAGGHEQYF. Here the CDR3 DNA reads TGCGCCAGCAGTGATCAACTAGCGGGAGGTCACGAGCAGTACTTC.

This clonotype was counted many times. The chain employs TRBV6-2 or TRBV6-3 and TRBJ2-7; the D call may be TRBD1 or TRBD2 (5 bases each). V was clipped by 1 base and J by 4 bases, with 5 bases between them. The CDR3 totals 12 residues. Looked up from germline, CDR1 is MNHEY and CDR2 is SVGEGT. CDR3 in DNA: TGTGCCAGCAGTTACTGGGGGTACGAGCAGTACTTC. Its translation is CASSYWGYEQYF.

In its sample, this clonotype was seen many times. The chain uses TRBV9 and TRBJ2-7, with a weak D call TRBD1 (6 bases). Per germline, CDR1 SGDLS and CDR2 YYNGEE. V was clipped by 3 bases and J by 3 bases, with 13 bases between them. CDR3 length: 14 amino acids. In nucleotides, the CDR3 is TGTGCCAGCAGCGACAAGACAGGCGGCTACGAGCAGTACTTC. This sequence encodes CASSDKTGGYEQYF.

Concerning this clonotype: One junction end does not reproduce the germline sequence, and a read error may be involved. The chain is built from TRBV3-1 and TRBJ1-5; 9 positions agree with TRBD1. This CDR3 contains 14 residues. From germline, CDR1 is LGHDT and CDR2 YNNKEL (reference sequence). The CDR3 is CASSQDHAGQGLFF. The DNA of the CDR3 is TGTGCCAGCAGCCAAGATCATGCGGGACAGGGCCTCTTTTTT.

The chain employs TRBV7-2 and TRBJ1-1, with D unresolved. The length of the CDR3 is 13 residues. V was trimmed by 8 bases and J by 0 bases, leaving 10 bases between them. Per germline, CDR1 SGHTA and CDR2 FQGNSA. The CDR3, as DNA: TGTGCCAGCGGAAGAGGCATGAACACTGAAGCTTTCTTT. This codes for CASGRGMNTEAFF. The full variable domain, its missing parts supplied by reference TRBV7-2 and TRBJ1-1, is GAGVSQSPSNKVTEKGKDVELRCDPISGHTALYWYRQSLGQGLEFLIYFQGNSAPDKSGLPSDRFSAERTGGSVSTLTIQRTQQEDSAVYLCASGRGMNTEAFFGQGTRLTVV.